The 29 T cell receptor beta chains below all came from one sample that was sequenced in a study of T-cell reconstitution after alpha-beta-depleted transplantation in children. Researchers prepared the TCRbeta library using unique molecular identifiers, the study reports. MiXCR, applied by TCRdb to the PCR reads, yields one record per CDR3 protein. Of more than 200,000 distinct CDR3 sequences listed, roughly a sixth are singletons. Sequences were derived from PBMCs, mostly from graft donor cells, sampled 360 days after TCRalphabeta/CD19-depleted stem cell transplant. The receptor set was obtained from a male patient under 10 years old who had a stem cell transplant for acute lymphoblastic leukemia, so the T cells may come from the graft donor.

This clonotype occurred a few times. The chain has TRBV5-4 and TRBJ1-3; 7 bases align to TRBD1. Germline CDR1 SGHNT, CDR2 YYREEE (reference sequence). This CDR3 contains 21 residues. Losses at the gene ends were 3 bases for V and 4 bases for J; bases not matched to a gene: 25. DNA of the CDR3: TGTGCCAGCAGCTCCGCCTTTACCCGGGACAGACTATTACAACGAGGAAACACCATATATTTT. Protein: CASSSAFTRDRLLQRGNTIYF.

The sample holds many counts of this clonotype. The chain uses TRBV6-5 and TRBJ2-3; the D gene is possibly TRBD1 (5 bases). Germline V gene lookup returns CDR1 MNHEY and CDR2 SVGAGI. CDR3 size: 15 residues. Trimming took off 2 bases at V and 0 bases at J, with 9 bases between the two ends. In DNA, the CDR3 is TGTGCCAGCAGTTACGGACAAGCGAGCACAGATACGCAGTATTTT. Translated: CASSYGQASTDTQYF.

The chain joins TRBV7-2 to TRBJ2-1; 9 bases are shared with TRBD2. The CDR3 totals 14 residues. CDR1 is SGHTA, CDR2 FQGNSA, per germline. With 5 bases clipped from V and 9 bases from J, the junction kept 8 bases outside the gene matches. CDR3 loop: CASSRGTSRAEQFF. The DNA of the CDR3 is TGTGCCAGCAGCCGCGGGACTAGCCGGGCTGAGCAGTTCTTC. Drawing the rest from reference TRBV7-2 and TRBJ2-1, the complete variable domain is GAGVSQSPSNKVTEKGKDVELRCDPISGHTALYWYRQSLGQGLEFLIYFQGNSAPDKSGLPSDRFSAERTGGSVSTLTIQRTQQEDSAVYLCASSRGTSRAEQFFGPGTRLTVL.

The V and J genes are TRBV12-3 or TRBV12-4 and TRBJ1-2; no firm D call. The CDR3 runs 12 residues. The V gene lost 3 bases and the J gene lost 2 bases, with 4 bases spanning the gap. The CDR3 DNA reads as TGTGCCAGCAGTTTTCTAAACTATGGCTACACCTTC. Encoded protein: CASSFLNYGYTF.

The V and J genes are TRBV4-2 and TRBJ2-1; D is undetermined. CDR3 length: 16 residues. Germline values: CDR1 LGHNA, CDR2 YNFKEQ. Trimming took 1 base from V and 8 from J, leaving 18 bases between them. The CDR3 spells CASSQAHRSLGYEQFF. Here the CDR3 DNA reads TGTGCCAGCAGCCAAGCCCACCGGAGCCTGGGGTATGAGCAGTTCTTC.

This clonotype was seen ten or more times. CDR3 DNA sequence: TGTGCCAGCAGCCCGACAGGGTACGGTGAGCAGTTCTTC. Translation: CASSPTGYGEQFF. The gene calls are TRBV3-1 and TRBJ2-1; 7 bases map to TRBD1. Trimming took 4 bases from V and 9 from J; bases not matched to a gene: 6. The CDR3 consists of 13 residues. From germline, CDR1 is LGHDT and CDR2 YNNKEL (reference sequence).

This clonotype was observed a few times. The chain is built from TRBV12-3 or TRBV12-4 and TRBJ2-1; TRBD2 is a possible D gene (6 bases). With 1 base removed from V and 3 bases from J, the gap between germline ends came to 16 bases. This CDR3 spans 17 amino acids. The CDR3 bases are TGTGCCAGCAGTTTAGGAGTCGGCGGACTAAACTACAATGAGCAGTTCTTC. Translated: CASSLGVGGLNYNEQFF.

V and J are TRBV7-2 and TRBJ1-1; tentative D call: TRBD1 (5 bases). Trimming left V 4 bases short and J 10 bases short, with 13 bases between. The germline V gene has CDR1 SGHTA and CDR2 FQGNSA. The CDR3 spans 12 residues. The CDR3 sequence: CASSYGLRGAFF. The CDR3 DNA sequence: TGTGCCAGCAGCTACGGGCTTAGGGGAGCTTTCTTT.

In this sample, this clonotype turned up a few times. The gene calls are TRBV12-3 or TRBV12-4 and TRBJ1-2; D call uncertain. Trimming removed 3 bases from V and 7 bases from J, with 12 bases in between. This CDR3 is 13 amino acids long. The DNA of the CDR3 is TGTGCCAGCAGTTTCCGCAGGTCGAGTGGCTACACCTTC. As protein: CASSFRRSSGYTF.

This clonotype was found a few times. V gene TRBV12-3 or TRBV12-4 combines with J gene TRBJ2-7; a possible D gene is TRBD1 (5 bases). The CDR3 runs to 13 residues. V lost 3 bases and J lost 7, with 13 bases in between. The CDR3 coding sequence is TGTGCCAGCAGTTTTACCTCCCAGGGAGAGCAGTACTTC. This codes for CASSFTSQGEQYF.

This clonotype was recorded a few times. V usage is TRBV7-8 and J usage is TRBJ2-5, with TRBD1 matching over 8 bases. CDR1 and CDR2 (germline): SGHVS, FQNEAQ. The CDR3 sequence is 16 residues long. The ends lost 6 bases at V and 4 bases at J; junction bases unmatched: 13. CDR3 loop: CASSFPRGRIRETQYF. CDR3 bases: TGTGCCAGCAGTTTCCCCAGGGGGCGGATCAGAGAGACCCAGTACTTC.

The gene calls are TRBV7-2 and TRBJ2-3; 8 nucleotides line up with TRBD1. Trimming cost V 5 bases and J 5 bases; bases outside gene matches: 9. The germline V gene encodes CDR1 SGHTA and CDR2 FQGNSA. CDR3 length: 15 amino acids. The CDR3 DNA is TGTGCCAGCAGCGCCGGACAGGGCAGGATAGATACGCAGTATTTT. It is translated as CASSAGQGRIDTQYF. The full variable domain, in which reference TRBV7-2 and TRBJ2-3 provide the parts outside the CDR3, is GAGVSQSPSNKVTEKGKDVELRCDPISGHTALYWYRQSLGQGLEFLIYFQGNSAPDKSGLPSDRFSAERTGGSVSTLTIQRTQQEDSAVYLCASSAGQGRIDTQYFGPGTRLTVL.

This clonotype showed up just a few times. The chain is built from TRBV12-3 or TRBV12-4 and TRBJ1-1; tentatively, D is TRBD1 (5 bases). This CDR3 has 17 amino acids. V lost 6 bases, J lost 0 bases, and 20 bases lay in between. The CDR3, as DNA: TGTGCCAGCAGCCGTAAAACCTTGGGGACCATGAACACTGAAGCTTTCTTT. Its translation: CASSRKTLGTMNTEAFF.

This clonotype was seen only a few times. V usage is TRBV5-1 and J usage is TRBJ1-1; 7 bases map to TRBD1. The germline CDR1 and CDR2 sequences are SGHRS and YFSETQ. V shed 2 bases and J 1 base; nucleotides not matched to a gene: 5. The CDR3 length is 15 residues. The CDR3 DNA sequence: TGCGCCAGCAGCTTCCCACAGGGGAAGAACACTGAAGCTTTCTTT. This translates into CASSFPQGKNTEAFF.

This clonotype showed up just a few times. CDR3 nucleotide sequence: TGTGCCAGCAGACTACGACTAGCGGCCTACAATGAGCAGTTCTTC. This translates into CASRLRLAAYNEQFF. The rearrangement joins TRBV2 to TRBJ2-1; 9 bases fit TRBD2. Germline assignment: CDR1 SNHLY and CDR2 FYNNEI. V trimming: 6 bases; J trimming: 2 bases; junction bases outside the gene matches: 5. The CDR3 runs to 15 residues.

In nucleotides, the CDR3 is TGTGCCAGCAGCGCTGACAGGGTGTCATGGGAGACCCAGTACTTC. It encodes CASSADRVSWETQYF. The chain recombines TRBV7-9 with TRBJ2-5; TRBD1 agrees at 7 bases. CDR3 length equals 15 residues. Germline lookup yields CDR1 SEHNR and CDR2 FQNEAQ (reference sequence). J was trimmed by 5 bases and V by 5 bases; bases with no gene match: 11.

The V call is TRBV20-1, the J call TRBJ2-3, with D possibly called TRBD1 or TRBD2 (5 bases each). The CDR3 totals 14 residues. Germline V gene data show CDR1 as DFQATT and CDR2 as SNEGSKA (reference sequence). Trimming pared 1 base from V and 2 bases from J, leaving 10 bases between. The DNA for the CDR3 is TGCAGTGCTAGAGGTGGGGGAGCCACAGATACGCAGTATTTT. Translating it yields CSARGGGATDTQYF.

The chain recombines TRBV7-2 with TRBJ2-5, with D possibly being TRBD2 (6 bases). Looked up from germline, CDR1 is SGHTA and CDR2 is FQGNSA. V lost 8 bases to trimming and J lost 8 bases, with 18 bases between them. This CDR3 is built from 13 residues. CDR3 loop: CASGPGGRGTQYF. The CDR3 nucleotides read TGTGCCAGCGGGCCTGGTGGGCGGGGAACCCAGTACTTC.

The V and J genes are TRBV12-3 or TRBV12-4 and TRBJ2-1, with D uncertain. The CDR3 length is 16 residues. Trimming took 7 bases from V and 1 from J, leaving 17 bases between them. In nucleotides, the CDR3 is TGTGCCAGCAAGTTAAGGGAAACGGCGTCCTACAATGAGCAGTTCTTC. Translated: CASKLRETASYNEQFF.

This chain links TRBV20-1 with TRBJ2-1; tentatively, D is TRBD2 (6 bases). Germline V gives CDR1 DFQATT, CDR2 SNEGSKA (reference sequence). This CDR3 contains 14 residues. Between the trimmed V and J ends, which lost 6 bases and 0 bases, there was a span of 12 bases. CDR3 coding DNA: TGCAGTGCAACTAGCCGGAGCTCCTACAATGAGCAGTTCTTC. It specifies CSATSRSSYNEQFF.

The chain carries TRBV6-5 and TRBJ2-1; TRBD2 agrees at 8 bases. The V and J ends lost 2 bases and 3 bases, in that order; junction bases with no gene match: 6. This CDR3 has 16 residues. Germline-derived CDR1 and CDR2 are MNHEY and SVGAGI. The CDR3 here is CASSYRSGTSYNEQFF. The DNA of the CDR3 is TGTGCCAGCAGTTACCGTTCCGGGACTAGCTACAATGAGCAGTTCTTC.

The rearrangement joins TRBV12-3 or TRBV12-4 to TRBJ2-3; D not resolved. CDR3 length: 14 amino acids. With 7 bases removed from V and 1 base from J, the gap between germline ends came to 12 bases. CDR3 in DNA: TGTGCCAGCACCCCGTCGGATCGCACAGATACGCAGTATTTT. It is translated as CASTPSDRTDTQYF.

This chain joins TRBV3-1 and TRBJ2-2, with D perhaps TRBD1 (5 bases). V lost 2 bases, J lost 4 bases, and 11 bases lay in between. The germline V gene encodes CDR1 LGHDT and CDR2 YNNKEL (reference sequence). The CDR3 consists of 15 residues. DNA of the CDR3: TGTGCCAGCAGCCAAAGGGGCTGGGCCACCGGGGAGCTGTTTTTT. Its protein product is CASSQRGWATGELFF. Full variable domain (outside the CDR3, taken from reference TRBV3-1 and TRBJ2-2): DTAVSQTPKYLVTQMGNDKSIKCEQNLGHDTMYWYKQDSKKFLKIMFSYNNKELIINETVPNRFSPKSPDKAHLNLHINSLELGDSAVYFCASSQRGWATGELFFGEGSRLTVL.

The chain carries TRBV4-3 and TRBJ2-7; tentative D call: TRBD2 (6 bases). The germline CDR1 and CDR2 sequences are LGHNA and YSLEER. Trimming removed 0 bases from V and 3 bases from J, with 9 bases in between. The CDR3 is 14 amino acids. The CDR3 nucleotides read TGCGCCAGCAGCCAAGATGGGGGGATCTACGAGCAGTACTTC. This codes for CASSQDGGIYEQYF.

The chain joins TRBV12-3 or TRBV12-4 to TRBJ1-5; D not resolved. This CDR3 spans 16 amino acids. Trimming shortened V by 6 bases and J by 5 bases, and 20 bases separated the two germline ends. CDR3 protein: CASSPPPGGLDQPQHF. In nucleotides, the CDR3 is TGTGCCAGCAGCCCCCCACCGGGAGGGTTAGATCAGCCCCAGCATTTT.

The chain links TRBV11-2 to TRBJ1-1, with D unclear. The V end was cut by 5 bases, the J end by 5 bases, with 9 bases between. This CDR3 has 12 residues. Germline V lookup: CDR1 SGHAT, CDR2 FQNNGV. CDR3 amino acids: CASSRTTTEAFF. The DNA for the CDR3 is TGTGCCAGCAGCCGGACTACTACTGAAGCTTTCTTT. Using reference TRBV11-2 and TRBJ1-1 for the parts outside the CDR3, the full variable domain is EAGVAQSPRYKIIEKRQSVAFWCNPISGHATLYWYQQILGQGPKLLIQFQNNGVVDDSQLPKDRFSAERLKGVDSTLKIQPAKLEDSAVYLCASSRTTTEAFFGQGTRLTVV.

In this sample, this clonotype turned up a few times. This chain links TRBV7-6 with TRBJ2-1; the D call may be TRBD1 or TRBD2 (5 bases each). Germline V gives CDR1 SGHVS, CDR2 FNYEAQ. The CDR3 contains 14 residues. With 3 bases removed from V and 2 bases from J, the gap between germline ends came to 8 bases. This CDR3 reads CASSFGDPYNEQFF. DNA for the CDR3: TGTGCCAGCAGCTTCGGGGACCCCTACAATGAGCAGTTCTTC.

In DNA form, the CDR3 reads TGCGCCAGCAGCTTTAACCGGCGCGAGCAGTACTTC. It encodes CASSFNRREQYF. The V gene is TRBV5-1, the J gene TRBJ2-7; D remains unclear. The CDR3 covers 12 residues. The germline V gene encodes CDR1 SGHRS and CDR2 YFSETQ. V lost 2 bases and J lost 6, with 9 bases in between.

This clonotype was seen at least ten times. V and J are TRBV12-3 or TRBV12-4 and TRBJ2-1; 7 bases align to TRBD1. The J segment lost 6 bases and the V segment lost 3 bases, leaving 5 bases of the junction unmatched. CDR3 length equals 14 residues. Here the CDR3 reads CASSFVSGGNEQFF. CDR3 bases: TGTGCCAGCAGTTTTGTGTCAGGGGGCAATGAGCAGTTCTTC.